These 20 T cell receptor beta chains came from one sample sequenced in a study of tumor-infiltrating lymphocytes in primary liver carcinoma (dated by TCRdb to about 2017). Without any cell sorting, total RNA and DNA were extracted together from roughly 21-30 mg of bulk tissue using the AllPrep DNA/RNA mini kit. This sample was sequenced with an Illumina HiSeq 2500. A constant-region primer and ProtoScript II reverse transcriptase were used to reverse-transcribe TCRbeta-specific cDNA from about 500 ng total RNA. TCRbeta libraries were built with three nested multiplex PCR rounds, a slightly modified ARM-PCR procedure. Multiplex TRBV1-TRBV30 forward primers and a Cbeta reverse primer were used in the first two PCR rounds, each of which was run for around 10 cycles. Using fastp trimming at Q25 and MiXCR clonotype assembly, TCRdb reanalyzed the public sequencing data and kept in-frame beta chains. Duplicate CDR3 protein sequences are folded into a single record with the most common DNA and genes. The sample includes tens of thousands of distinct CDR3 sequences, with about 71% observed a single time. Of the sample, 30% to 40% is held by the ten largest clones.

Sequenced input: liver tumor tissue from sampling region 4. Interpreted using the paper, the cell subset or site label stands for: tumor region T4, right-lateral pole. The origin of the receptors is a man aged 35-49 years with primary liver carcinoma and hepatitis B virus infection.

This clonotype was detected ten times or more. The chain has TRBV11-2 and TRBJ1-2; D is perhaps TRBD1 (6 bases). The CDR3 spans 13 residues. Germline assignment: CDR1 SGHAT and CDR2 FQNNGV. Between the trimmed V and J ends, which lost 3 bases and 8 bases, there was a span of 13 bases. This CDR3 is CASSFNRAGGYTF. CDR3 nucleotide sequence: TGTGCCAGCAGCTTTAACAGGGCAGGGGGCTACACCTTC.

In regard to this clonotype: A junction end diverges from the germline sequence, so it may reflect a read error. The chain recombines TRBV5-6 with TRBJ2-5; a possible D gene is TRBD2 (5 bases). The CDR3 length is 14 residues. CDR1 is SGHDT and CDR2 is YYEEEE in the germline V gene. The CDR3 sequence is CASIMEASQKTQYF. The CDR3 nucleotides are TGTGCCAGCATCATGGAGGCTAGCCAAAAGACCCAGTACTTC.

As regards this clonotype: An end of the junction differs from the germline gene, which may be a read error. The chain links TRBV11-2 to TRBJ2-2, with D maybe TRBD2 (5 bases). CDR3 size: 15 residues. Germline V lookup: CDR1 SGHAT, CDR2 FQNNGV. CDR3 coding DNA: TGTGCCAGCAGCTTACTACGAGCGAACACCGGGGAGCTGTCTTTT. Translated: CASSLLRANTGELSF.

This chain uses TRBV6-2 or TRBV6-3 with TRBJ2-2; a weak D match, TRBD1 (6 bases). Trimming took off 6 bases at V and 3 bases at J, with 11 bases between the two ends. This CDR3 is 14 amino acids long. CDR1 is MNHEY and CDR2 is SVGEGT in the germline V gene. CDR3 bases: TGTGCCAGCAGCCTGGGACATTACACCGGGGAGCTGTTTTTT. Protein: CASSLGHYTGELFF.

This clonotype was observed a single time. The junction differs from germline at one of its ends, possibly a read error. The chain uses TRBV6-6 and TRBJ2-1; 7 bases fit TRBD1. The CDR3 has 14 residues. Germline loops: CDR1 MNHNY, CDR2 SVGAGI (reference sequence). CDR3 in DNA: TGTACCAGCAGTTACGGGCAGGGGGACAATGAACAGTTCTTC. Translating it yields CTSSYGQGDNEQFF.

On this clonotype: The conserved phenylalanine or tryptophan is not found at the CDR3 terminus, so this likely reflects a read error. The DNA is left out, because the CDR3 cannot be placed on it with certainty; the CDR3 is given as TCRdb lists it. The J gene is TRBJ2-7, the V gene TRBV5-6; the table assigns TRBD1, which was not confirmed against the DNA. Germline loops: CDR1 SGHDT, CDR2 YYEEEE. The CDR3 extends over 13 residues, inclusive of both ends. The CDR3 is CASSLATGFWQYL.

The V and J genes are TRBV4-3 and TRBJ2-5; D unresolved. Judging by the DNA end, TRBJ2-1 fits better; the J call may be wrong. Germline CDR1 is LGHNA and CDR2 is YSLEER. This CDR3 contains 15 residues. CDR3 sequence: CASSQAVRLTETQFF. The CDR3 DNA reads TGCGCCAGCAGCCAAGCAGTCCGTTTGACTGAGACCCAGTTCTTC.

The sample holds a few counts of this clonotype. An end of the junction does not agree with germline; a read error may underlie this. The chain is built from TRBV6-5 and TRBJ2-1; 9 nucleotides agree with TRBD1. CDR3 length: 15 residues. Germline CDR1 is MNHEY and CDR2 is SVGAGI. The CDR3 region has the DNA TGTACCAGCAGTTATCGTCCCGGGACAGGGTTGGAGCAGTTCTTC. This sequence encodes CTSSYRPGTGLEQFF.

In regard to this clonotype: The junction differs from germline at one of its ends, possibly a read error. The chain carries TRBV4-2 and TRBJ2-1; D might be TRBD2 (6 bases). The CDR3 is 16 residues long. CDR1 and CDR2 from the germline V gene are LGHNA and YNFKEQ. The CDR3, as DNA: TGTACCAGCAGCCTCACACGCGGGACTTCCACTAATGAGCAGTTCTTC. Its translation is CTSSLTRGTSTNEQFF.

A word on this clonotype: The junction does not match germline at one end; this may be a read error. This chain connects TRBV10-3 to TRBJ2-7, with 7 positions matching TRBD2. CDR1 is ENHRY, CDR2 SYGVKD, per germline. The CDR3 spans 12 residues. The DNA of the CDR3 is TGTACCATCGGGAGGTCCAACTACGGGCAGTACTTC. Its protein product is CTIGRSNYGQYF.

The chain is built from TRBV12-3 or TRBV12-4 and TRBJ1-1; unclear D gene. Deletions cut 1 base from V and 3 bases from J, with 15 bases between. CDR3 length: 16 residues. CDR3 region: CASSLVPPGLDTEAFF. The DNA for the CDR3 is TGTGCCAGCAGTTTAGTACCGCCCGGGCTCGACACTGAAGCTTTCTTT.

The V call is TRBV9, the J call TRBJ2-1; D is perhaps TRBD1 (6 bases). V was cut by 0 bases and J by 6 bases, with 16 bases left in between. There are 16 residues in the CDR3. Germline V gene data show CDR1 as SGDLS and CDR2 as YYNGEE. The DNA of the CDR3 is TGTGCCAGCAGCGTAGAGGGGACATGGGCCGGCAATGAGCAGTTCTTC. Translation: CASSVEGTWAGNEQFF.

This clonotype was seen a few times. The CDR3 loop reads CASSMTGDTQYF. In DNA form, the CDR3 reads TGTGCCAGTAGTATGACCGGGGATACGCAGTATTTT. The V gene is TRBV19, the J gene TRBJ2-3, with unresolved D. The length of the CDR3 is 12 residues. Looked up from germline, CDR1 is LNHDA and CDR2 is SQIVND (reference sequence). The V end lost 3 bases, the J end lost 6 bases, and 7 bases lay between the germline ends.

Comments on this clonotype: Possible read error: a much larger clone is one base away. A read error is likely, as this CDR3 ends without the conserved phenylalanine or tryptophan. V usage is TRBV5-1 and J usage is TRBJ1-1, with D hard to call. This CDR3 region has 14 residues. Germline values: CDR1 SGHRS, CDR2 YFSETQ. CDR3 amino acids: CAISLDGMDTEAFL. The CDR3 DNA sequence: TGCGCCATCAGCCTGGACGGCATGGACACTGAAGCTTTCTTA.

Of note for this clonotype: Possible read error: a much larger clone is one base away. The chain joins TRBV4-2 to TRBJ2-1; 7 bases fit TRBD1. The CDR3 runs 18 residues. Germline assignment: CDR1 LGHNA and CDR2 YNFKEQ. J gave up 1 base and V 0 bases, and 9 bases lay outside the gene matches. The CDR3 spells CASSQDWRTGRSYNEQFF. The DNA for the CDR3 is TGTGCCAGCAGCCAAGATTGGAGGACAGGCAGATCCTACAATGAGCAGTTCTTC.

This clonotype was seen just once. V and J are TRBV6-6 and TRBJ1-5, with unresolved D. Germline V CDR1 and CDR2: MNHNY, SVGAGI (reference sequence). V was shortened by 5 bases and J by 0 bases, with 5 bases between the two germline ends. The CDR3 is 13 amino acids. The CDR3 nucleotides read TGTGCCAGCAGTGGATCTAGCAATCAGCCCCAGCATTTT. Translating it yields CASSGSSNQPQHF.

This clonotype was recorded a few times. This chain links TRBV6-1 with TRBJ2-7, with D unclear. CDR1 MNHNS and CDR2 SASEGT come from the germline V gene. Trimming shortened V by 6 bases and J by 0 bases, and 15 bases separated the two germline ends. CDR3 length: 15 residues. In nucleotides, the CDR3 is TGTGCCAGCAGCCTGTTGACGGCCGTCTCCTACGAGCAGTACTTC. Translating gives CASSLLTAVSYEQYF.

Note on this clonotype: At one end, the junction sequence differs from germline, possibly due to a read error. CDR3 protein: CASRSGQGTIEAYF. The CDR3 bases are TGTGCCAGCAGATCCGGGCAGGGGACTATTGAAGCTTACTTT. The rearrangement links TRBV5-4 to TRBJ1-1, with TRBD1 as a possible D gene (6 bases). This CDR3 has 14 amino acids. Germline CDR1 SGHNT, CDR2 YYREEE (reference sequence).

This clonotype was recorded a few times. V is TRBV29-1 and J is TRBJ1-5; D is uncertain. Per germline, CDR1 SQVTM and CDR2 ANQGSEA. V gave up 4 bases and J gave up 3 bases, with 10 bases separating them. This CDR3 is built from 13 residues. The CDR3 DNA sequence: TGCAGCGTTGGGACGGTGAACAATCAGCCCCAGCATTTT. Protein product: CSVGTVNNQPQHF.

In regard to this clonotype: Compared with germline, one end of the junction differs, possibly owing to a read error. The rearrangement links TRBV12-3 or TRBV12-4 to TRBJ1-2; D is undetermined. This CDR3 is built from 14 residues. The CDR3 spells CATSFRGSSYGYTF. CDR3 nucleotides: TGTGCCACCAGTTTTCGTGGGAGTAGCTATGGTTACACCTTC.